This T cell receptor (beta chain) was recovered during a study of preoperative IRX-2 immunotherapy in early breast cancer. Germline V CDR1 and CDR2: SNHLY, FYNNEI. V was trimmed by 8 bases and J by 6 bases, leaving 13 bases between them. The CDR3 is made up of 13 amino acids. Documented treatment: preoperative locoregional IRX-2 cytokine immunotherapy. The data were produced by immunoSEQ multiplex PCR, yet TCRdb's version contains in-frame clones alone and is incomplete. The sample lists around 60,000 clones, 94% occurring once. This sample was obtained from a patient treated with IRX-2 immunotherapy. This sequence was found in a human donor with breast cancer. The genes are TRBV2 and TRBJ2-2; D call uncertain. The CDR3 protein is CASGRAVPGELFF. The CDR3 DNA follows: TGTGCCAGCGGACGAGCAGTCCCCGGGGAGCTGTTTTTT.